The rows below give T cell receptor beta chains drawn from one sample of a study of blood T cell repertoires in COVID-19. The data were produced by immunoSEQ multiplex PCR, yet TCRdb's version contains in-frame clones alone and is incomplete. The sample yields almost 400,000 clones, roughly 86% seen once. The material sequenced was PBMCs or T cells enriched from blood (not recorded which). Receptors were obtained from a woman aged 30 to 39 who had recovered from COVID-19. Each CDR3 is given with its conserved first and last residue. The D gene is left open where the match is weak. The size of a clone is reported for some rows only, either as once, few or many, or as a class for expanded clones.

J gene	clone size	D gene	V gene	CDR3 DNA	CDR3 protein
TRBJ2-1	.	.	TRBV28	TGTGCCAGCAGTTTACCGGGGATCCCCCAGTGGACGGTCTCCTACAATGAGCAGTTCTTC	CASSLPGIPQWTVSYNEQFF
TRBJ1-1	once	.	TRBV7-9	TGTGCCAGCAGCTTTGAGGGTTGGAACACTGAAGCTTTCTTT	CASSFEGWNTEAFF
TRBJ1-3	.	.	TRBV2	TGTGCCAGCAGGCGAGGAGGCGGTGGGGCTGGAAACACCATATATTTT	CASRRGGGGAGNTIYF
TRBJ1-3	.	TRBD1	TRBV11-3	TGTGCCAGCAGACGCCCCAGAATTCCGGACAGGGGGAAATTAGGAAACACCATATATTTT	CASRRPRIPDRGKLGNTIYF
TRBJ1-5	.	.	TRBV7-8	TGTGCCAGCAGCTTAACCCCAGGGCATCAGCCCCAGCATTTT	CASSLTPGHQPQHF
TRBJ2-5	.	TRBD2	TRBV28	TGTGCCAGCAGTGAGGGGGGACTAGCGGGAGTTCAAGAGACCCAGTACTTC	CASSEGGLAGVQETQYF
TRBJ2-1	.	TRBD2	TRBV3-1/TRBV3-2	TGTGCCAGCAGCCAAGGACTAGCGGGGGGGCATAATGAGCAGTTCTTC	CASSQGLAGGHNEQFF
TRBJ1-3	.	TRBD1	TRBV19	TGTGCCACCCTGGACAGGTACTCTGGAAACACCATATATTTT	CATLDRYSGNTIYF
TRBJ2-1	.	.	TRBV6-4	TGTGCCAGCAGTGTGACGGGGGTATTCGACAATGAGCAGTTCTTC	CASSVTGVFDNEQFF
TRBJ1-1	.	.	TRBV29-1	TGCAGCGTGGGGGGTTTAGCCCCCAACACTGAAGCTTTCTTT	CSVGGLAPNTEAFF
TRBJ1-1	.	.	TRBV5-1	TGCGCCAGCAGCTCCACCGGTGGCACTGAAGCTTTCTTT	CASSSTGGTEAFF
TRBJ1-4	.	TRBD1	TRBV7-9	TGTGCCAGCAGCCCTGGGGGCTCTCAGGGGGTTTCGGAAAAACTGTTTTTT	CASSPGGSQGVSEKLFF
TRBJ1-4	.	TRBD1	TRBV19	TGTGCCAGTAGTATCGGGACAGGCAATGAAAAACTGTTTTTT	CASSIGTGNEKLFF
TRBJ2-5	.	.	TRBV2	TGTGCCAGCAAAGGGGATTGGTCAGGAAAGTACCAAGAGACCCAGTACTTC	CASKGDWSGKYQETQYF
TRBJ1-6	.	.	TRBV18	TGTGCCAGCTCACCAACAGGGCGGAGCTCCTATAATTCACCCCTCCACTTT	CASSPTGRSSYNSPLHF
TRBJ1-4	.	.	TRBV2	TGTGCCAGCAGTGCAGGGTATCGGGAAAAACTGTTTTTT	CASSAGYREKLFF
TRBJ2-7	.	TRBD2	TRBV20-1	TGCAGTGCTAGTAGGGGACTAGCGGGAGATCATACCGAGCAGTACTTC	CSASRGLAGDHTEQYF
TRBJ1-3	.	.	TRBV4-3	TGCGCCAGCAGCCAAGGGGGGCGCTCTGGAAACACCATATATTTT	CASSQGGRSGNTIYF
TRBJ2-7	.	.	TRBV12-5	TGTGCTAGTGGTTTGACAGGGTCCTACGAGCAGTACTTC	CASGLTGSYEQYF
TRBJ2-2	.	TRBD1	TRBV23-1	TGCGCCAGCAGTCAATCCTTCGGGACAGGGGGCGTTTGTGGGGAGCTGTTTTTT	CASSQSFGTGGVCGELFF
TRBJ1-4	.	.	TRBV5-1	TGCGCCAGCAGCTTGGCCCCGGGGGGCACTAATGAAAAACTGTTTTTT	CASSLAPGGTNEKLFF
TRBJ1-1	.	.	TRBV12-3/TRBV12-4	TGTGCCAGCACCCCAAAGAGTAACACTGAAGCTTTCTTT	CASTPKSNTEAFF
TRBJ1-2	.	.	TRBV9	TGTGCCAGCAGCGTTTTCAATGCGTCGGGACTTCCCAACTATGGCTACACCTTC	CASSVFNASGLPNYGYTF
TRBJ1-1	once	TRBD1	TRBV6-5	TGTGCCAGCAGCGCAGGGGGTGGGACTGAAGCTTTCTTT	CASSAGGGTEAFF
TRBJ1-5	.	TRBD1	TRBV28	TGTGCCAGCAGCAGGGGACAGGGGAACCAGCCCCAGCATTTT	CASSRGQGNQPQHF
TRBJ2-5	.	.	TRBV12-3/TRBV12-4	TGTGCCAGCAGTTTAATGGCCCAAGAGACCCAGTACTTC	CASSLMAQETQYF
TRBJ2-7	.	.	TRBV29-1	TGCAGCGTCGGGGGTGTATTGGGCTACGAGCAGTACTTC	CSVGGVLGYEQYF
TRBJ2-1	.	.	TRBV27	TGTGCCAGCAGTTCCCTACAGGGAGTAAGGAACAATGAGCAGTTCTTC	CASSSLQGVRNNEQFF
TRBJ2-1	.	TRBD2	TRBV7-9	TGTGCCAGCAGCTTAGGACTAGCGGGGGCGCGCGACAATGAGCAGTTCTTC	CASSLGLAGARDNEQFF
TRBJ2-2	few	TRBD2	TRBV27	TGTGCCAGCAGTTTTCTAGCGGCTAACGGCGGGGAGCTGTTTTTT	CASSFLAANGGELFF
TRBJ2-1	.	TRBD1	TRBV9	TGTGCCAGCAGCGTGAAGGGGGCCGTATCCTCCTACAATGAGCAGTTCTTC	CASSVKGAVSSYNEQFF
TRBJ2-4	.	.	TRBV19	TGTGCCAGTAGGGACTCGATAGCCAAAAACATTCAGTACTTC	CASRDSIAKNIQYF
TRBJ2-7	.	TRBD2	TRBV5-1	TGCGCCAGCAGCATGTGGGAGGGCCGATCCTACGAGCAGTACTTC	CASSMWEGRSYEQYF
TRBJ1-1	.	.	TRBV12-3/TRBV12-4	TGTGCCAGCAGTTTAGCACAGGGCTCTGAAGCTTTCTTT	CASSLAQGSEAFF
TRBJ2-2	.	TRBD1	TRBV15	TGTGCCACCAGCAGCTCACAGGGGGCAGGAGGCACCGGGGAGCTGTTTTTT	CATSSSQGAGGTGELFF
TRBJ1-1	.	TRBD1	TRBV11-2	TGTGCCAGCAGCTCACAGGGGATCACTGAAGCTTTCTTT	CASSSQGITEAFF
TRBJ2-1	.	.	TRBV19	TGTGCCAGTAGTAGACAGAGCTCCTACAATGAGCAGTTCTTC	CASSRQSSYNEQFF
TRBJ1-6	.	.	TRBV9	TGTGCCAGCAGCTTAAGACAGGATCCGACACCCCTCCACTTT	CASSLRQDPTPLHF
TRBJ1-2	.	.	TRBV5-1	TGCGCCAGCAGCCCCGTGGAGCAATATACTAACTATGGCTACACCTTC	CASSPVEQYTNYGYTF
TRBJ2-2	.	.	TRBV7-3	TGTGCCAGCAGTTGGACAGCGAACACCGGGGAGCTGTTTTTT	CASSWTANTGELFF
TRBJ2-7	.	.	TRBV10-2	TGCGCCAGCAGCAGGATCGAGTACGAGCAGTACTTC	CASSRIEYEQYF
TRBJ1-4	once	.	TRBV3-1/TRBV3-2	TGTGCCAGCGGAGGGGTGAGGGAAAAACTGTTTTTT	CASGGVREKLFF
TRBJ1-1	.	.	TRBV12-3/TRBV12-4	TGTGCCAGCAGAATGACAGCCACTGAAGCTTTCTTT	CASRMTATEAFF
TRBJ1-1	.	.	TRBV29-1	TGCAGCGTGATACAACCGAACACTGAAGCTTTCTTT	CSVIQPNTEAFF
TRBJ2-3	.	TRBD2	TRBV2	TGTGCCAGCGACAGCGGGAGAACCACAGATACGCAGTATTTT	CASDSGRTTDTQYF
TRBJ1-6	.	.	TRBV4-1	TGCGCCAGCACCGCTACAGGGTTGCATAATTCACCCCTCCACTTT	CASTATGLHNSPLHF
TRBJ1-1	.	.	TRBV18	TGTGCCAGCTCATCGGGGGGCATCATGAACACTGAAGCTTTCTTT	CASSSGGIMNTEAFF
TRBJ2-1	once	.	TRBV3-1/TRBV3-2	TGTGCCAGCAGCCAAGTTCGGGGATCAGGACTCGCAAGATACAATGAGCAGTTCTTC	CASSQVRGSGLARYNEQFF